Below, 6 T cell receptor beta chains from the same sample are listed, as sequenced in a study of blood T cell repertoires in COVID-19. Profiling relied on immunoSEQ multiplex PCR, and the TCRdb table lists in-frame clones only, not all of them. In the table there are roughly 110,000 clones, roughly four fifths of which are singletons. The sequenced material came from peripheral blood. These receptors all stem from a woman aged 55-75 years with acute or convalescent COVID-19.

The rearrangement joins TRBV7-3 to TRBJ2-3, with TRBD2 as a possible D gene (5 bases). CDR3 size: 15 residues. Per the germline V gene, CDR1 is SGHTA and CDR2 is FQGTGA. Deletions cut 5 bases from V and 0 bases from J, with 12 bases between. CDR3 loop: CASSPSGSSTDTQYF. CDR3 DNA: TGTGCCAGCAGCCCCAGCGGTTCTAGCACAGATACGCAGTATTTT.

On this clone: The junction and the germline gene differ at one end; a read error may be behind it. The rearrangement links TRBV5-1 to TRBJ2-3; the D gene is possibly TRBD1 (6 bases). Looked up from germline, CDR1 is SGHRS and CDR2 is YFSETQ. This CDR3 comprises 11 residues. The chain's CDR3 is CASSLEGDRIF. CDR3 bases: TGCGCCAGCAGCTTGGAGGGGGACCGGATTTTT. The full variable domain, rest sourced from reference TRBV5-1 and TRBJ2-3, is KAGVTQTPRYLIKTRGQQVTLSCSPISGHRSVSWYQQTPGQGLQFLFEYFSETQRNKGNFPGRFSGRQFSNSRSEMNVSTLELGDSALYLCASSLEGDRIFGPGTRLTVL.

The J gene is TRBJ2-1, the V gene TRBV20-1; D ambiguous. The germline V and J ends were trimmed by 3 bases and 4 bases, with 10 bases remaining between them. The CDR3 has 13 residues. CDR1 and CDR2 (germline): DFQATT, SNEGSKA (reference sequence). CDR3 sequence (DNA): TGCAGTGCTAGTCCTATCTCTTACAATGAGCAGTTCTTC. Its translation is CSASPISYNEQFF.

This clone was detected many times. This sequence joins TRBV12-5 and TRBJ2-7; TRBD1 is a possible D gene (6 bases). Germline CDR1 and CDR2: LGHNT and FRNRAP. V gave up 1 base and J gave up 6 bases, with 10 bases separating them. The CDR3 is made up of 13 amino acids. Here the CDR3 DNA reads TGTGCTAGTGGTTTGGCGACAGGTCGCGAGCAGTACTTC. Its protein is CASGLATGREQYF.

V gene TRBV6-2 or TRBV6-3 combines with J gene TRBJ2-1, with D possibly being TRBD1 (5 bases). The V end was cut by 0 bases, the J end by 1 base, with 7 bases between. Germline V gene sequence: CDR1 MNHEY, CDR2 SVGEGT. The CDR3 is 15 residues long. Here the CDR3 DNA reads TGTGCCAGCAGTTACTCAGGGGAATCCTACAATGAGCAGTTCTTC. Its protein product is CASSYSGESYNEQFF.

V usage is TRBV5-4 and J usage is TRBJ2-5; TRBD2 is a possible D gene (5 bases). Trimming shortened V by 4 bases and J by 0 bases, and 13 bases separated the two germline ends. Per the germline V gene, CDR1 is SGHNT and CDR2 is YYREEE (reference sequence). The CDR3 contains 15 residues. CDR3 residues: CASSNSLANQETQYF. The CDR3 region has the DNA TGTGCCAGCAGCAATTCGCTAGCTAACCAAGAGACCCAGTACTTC. Full variable domain (outside the CDR3, taken from reference TRBV5-4 and TRBJ2-5): ETGVTQSPTHLIKTRGQQVTLRCSSQSGHNTVSWYQQALGQGPQFIFQYYREEENGRGNFPPRFSGLQFPNYSSELNVNALELDDSALYLCASSNSLANQETQYFGPGTRLLVL.